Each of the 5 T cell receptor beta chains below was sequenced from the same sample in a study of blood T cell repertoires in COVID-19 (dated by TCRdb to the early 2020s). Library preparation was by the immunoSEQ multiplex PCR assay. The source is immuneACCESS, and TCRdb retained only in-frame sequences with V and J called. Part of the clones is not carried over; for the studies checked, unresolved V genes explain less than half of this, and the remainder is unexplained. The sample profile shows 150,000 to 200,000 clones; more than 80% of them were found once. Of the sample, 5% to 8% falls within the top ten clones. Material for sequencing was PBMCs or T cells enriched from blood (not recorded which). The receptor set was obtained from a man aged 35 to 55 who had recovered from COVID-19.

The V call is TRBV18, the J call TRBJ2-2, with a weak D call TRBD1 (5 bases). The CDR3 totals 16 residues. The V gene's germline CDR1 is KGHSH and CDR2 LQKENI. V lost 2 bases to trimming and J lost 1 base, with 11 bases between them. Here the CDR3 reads CASSPLGRGNTGELFF. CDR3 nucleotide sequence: TGTGCCAGCTCACCATTGGGGCGTGGGAACACCGGGGAGCTGTTTTTT.

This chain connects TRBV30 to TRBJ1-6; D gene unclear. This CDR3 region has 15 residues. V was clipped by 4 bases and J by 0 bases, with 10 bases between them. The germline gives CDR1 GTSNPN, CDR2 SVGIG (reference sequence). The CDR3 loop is CAWTNGSSYNSPLHF. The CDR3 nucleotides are TGTGCCTGGACGAACGGGAGCTCCTATAATTCACCCCTCCACTTT. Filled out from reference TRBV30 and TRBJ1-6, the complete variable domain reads SQTIHQWPATLVQPVGSPLSLECTVEGTSNPNLYWYRQAAGRGLQLLFYSVGIGQISSEVPQNLSASRPQDRQFILSSKKLLLSDSGFYLCAWTNGSSYNSPLHFGNGTRLTVT.

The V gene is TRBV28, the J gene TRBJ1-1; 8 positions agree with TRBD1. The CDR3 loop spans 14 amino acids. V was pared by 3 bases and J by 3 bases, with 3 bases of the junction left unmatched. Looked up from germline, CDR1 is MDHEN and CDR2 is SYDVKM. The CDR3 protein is CASSFVRGHTEAFF. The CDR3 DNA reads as TGTGCCAGCAGTTTTGTCAGGGGGCACACTGAAGCTTTCTTT.

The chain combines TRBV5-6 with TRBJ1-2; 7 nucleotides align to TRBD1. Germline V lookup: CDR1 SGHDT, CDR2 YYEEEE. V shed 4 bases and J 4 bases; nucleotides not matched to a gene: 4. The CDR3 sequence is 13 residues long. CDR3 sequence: CASSQTGPYGYTF. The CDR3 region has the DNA TGTGCCAGCAGCCAGACAGGGCCCTATGGCTACACCTTC.

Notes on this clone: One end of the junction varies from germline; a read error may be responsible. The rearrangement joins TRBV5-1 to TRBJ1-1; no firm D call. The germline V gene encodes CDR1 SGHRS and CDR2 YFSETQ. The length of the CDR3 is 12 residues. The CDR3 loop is CASRLENAEAFF. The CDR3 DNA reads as TGCGCCAGCAGATTAGAGAACGCTGAAGCTTTCTTT.